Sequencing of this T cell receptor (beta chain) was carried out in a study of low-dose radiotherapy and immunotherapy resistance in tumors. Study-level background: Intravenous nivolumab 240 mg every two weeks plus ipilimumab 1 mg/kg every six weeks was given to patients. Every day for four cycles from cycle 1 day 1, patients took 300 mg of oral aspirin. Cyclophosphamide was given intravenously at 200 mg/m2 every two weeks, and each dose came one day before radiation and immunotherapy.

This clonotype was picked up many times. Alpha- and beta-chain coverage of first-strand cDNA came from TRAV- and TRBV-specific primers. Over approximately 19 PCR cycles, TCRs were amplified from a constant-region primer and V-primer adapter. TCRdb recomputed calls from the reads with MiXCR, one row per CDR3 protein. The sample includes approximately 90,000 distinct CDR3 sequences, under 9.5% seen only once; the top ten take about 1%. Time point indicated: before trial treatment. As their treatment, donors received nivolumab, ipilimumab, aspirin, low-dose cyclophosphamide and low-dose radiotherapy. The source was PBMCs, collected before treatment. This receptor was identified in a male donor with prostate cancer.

The CDR3 sequence: CASSPRSGSFEQFF. The CDR3 nucleotides read TGTGCCAGCAGTCCCCGATCGGGGAGTTTCGAGCAGTTCTTC. The J gene is TRBJ2-1, the V gene TRBV27, with D tentatively TRBD2 (5 bases). Germline assignment: CDR1 MNHEY and CDR2 SMNVEV (reference sequence). V lost 5 bases, J lost 10 bases, and 18 bases lay in between. The CDR3 consists of 14 residues.